Listed below are T cell receptor beta chains from one sample, sequenced in a study of blood T cells in healthy people across ages. TCRdb itself ran the 5' RACE reads through MiXCR, one entry per CDR3 protein. The sample holds 1.5 million to 1.9 million distinct CDR3 sequences, roughly 43% seen once. Sequencing was done on a sample of blood. The receptors were sampled from a woman aged 18 to 35 in good health. The CDR3 runs from the conserved cysteine through the conserved F or W. The D gene is left open where the match is weak. Where a row states a size, it is once, few, many or the class of an expanded clone; other rows omit it.

J,D,V,size,DNA,CDR3
TRBJ1-2,TRBD1,TRBV20-1,.,TGCAGTGCCCTCCAGGGACAGTTGGTCTATGGCTACACCTTC,CSALQGQLVYGYTF
TRBJ2-7,.,TRBV11-1,.,TGTGCCAGCAGCGTGCACGGGAAATACAATGAGCAGTACTTC,CASSVHGKYNEQYF
TRBJ2-1,.,TRBV7-2,.,TGTGCCAGCAGAGGGGGGGGGCCTAGCTCCTACAATGAGCAGTTCTTC,CASRGGGPSSYNEQFF
TRBJ2-3,TRBD2,TRBV4-2,few,TGTGCCAGCAGCGACGGGACTAGCCGCACAGATACGCAGTATTTT,CASSDGTSRTDTQYF
TRBJ1-3,.,TRBV4-3,once,TGCGCCAGCAGCCAAGAGTGGGGTCTCTCTGGAAACACCATATATTTT,CASSQEWGLSGNTIYF
TRBJ2-1,.,TRBV4-1,.,TGCGCCAGCAGCCAATTGTGGTACAATGAGCAGTTCTTC,CASSQLWYNEQFF
TRBJ2-1,TRBD2,TRBV10-3,few,TGTGCCATCAGGCGGACTAGCGGGAGTAATGAGCAGTTCTTC,CAIRRTSGSNEQFF
TRBJ1-2,TRBD1,TRBV7-2,.,TGTGCCAGCAGCCCAGCAGGGGGCGATAACTATGGCTACACCTTC,CASSPAGGDNYGYTF
TRBJ1-2,.,TRBV5-1,.,TGCGCCAGCAGCTTGGATACGGGTTCTAACTATGGCTACACCTTC,CASSLDTGSNYGYTF
TRBJ2-3,.,TRBV9,few,TGTGCCAGCAGCCCCCAGGGTTACCGCACAGATACGCAGTATTTT,CASSPQGYRTDTQYF
TRBJ2-1,TRBD2,TRBV29-1,.,TGCAGCGTTGCGAGCGGGGCGAGCTCCTACAATGAGCAGTTCTTC,CSVASGASSYNEQFF
TRBJ2-1,TRBD2,TRBV13,.,TGTGCCAGCAGCCTGGGAATAGCGGGATACAATGAGCAGTTCTTC,CASSLGIAGYNEQFF
TRBJ2-1,TRBD2,TRBV10-3,few,TGTGCCATCAGTGAGTCGACTCTAGCGGGAGAGAATGAGCAGTTCTTC,CAISESTLAGENEQFF
TRBJ1-1,.,TRBV9,.,TGTGCCAGCAGCGTAGACGGGGCCACTGAAGCTTTCTTT,CASSVDGATEAFF
TRBJ1-2,.,TRBV9,few,TGTGCCAGCAGCGGACAGGTTCCCGACATCTATGGCTACACCTTC,CASSGQVPDIYGYTF
TRBJ2-1,TRBD2,TRBV20-1,.,TGCAGTGCTAGAGGACCGAATAGCGGGAGCTCCTACAATGAGCAGTTCTTC,CSARGPNSGSSYNEQFF
TRBJ2-6,.,TRBV20-1,.,TGCAGTGCTAGAGACCCGGGACGGTTGTCTGGGGCCAACGTCCTGACTTTC,CSARDPGRLSGANVLTF
TRBJ1-2,.,TRBV7-8,few,TGTGCCAGCAGCTTGGGGGGGGCATGGTATGGCTACACCTTC,CASSLGGAWYGYTF
TRBJ1-1,.,TRBV2,.,TGTGCCAGCAGTTACTTCGAGGGGAACACTGAAGCTTTCTTT,CASSYFEGNTEAFF
TRBJ1-6,.,TRBV7-2,.,TGTGCCAGCAGCTTAAATGGGCCCCTTATTGATTCACCCCTCCACTTT,CASSLNGPLIDSPLHF
TRBJ2-1,TRBD2,TRBV20-1,.,TGCAGTGCTAGCCCGAGGACTAGCGGATCCTACAATGAGCAGTTCTTC,CSASPRTSGSYNEQFF
TRBJ2-1,.,TRBV4-3,.,TGCGCCAGCAGCCAAGATCTGAACAGAGCCGGCAATGAGCAGTTCTTC,CASSQDLNRAGNEQFF
TRBJ2-7,TRBD1,TRBV6-1,.,TGTGCCAGCAGTGCCGGGACAGGGAGATTGCACGAGCAGTACTTC,CASSAGTGRLHEQYF
TRBJ2-7,.,TRBV20-1,.,TGCAGTGCCCGACCCTTACAGGGCCCGTACGAGCAGTACTTC,CSARPLQGPYEQYF
TRBJ2-5,TRBD2,TRBV6-2/TRBV6-3,many,TGTGCCAGCAGTTTAGCGGGGGCCCGACAAGAGACCCAGTACTTC,CASSLAGARQETQYF
TRBJ1-2,.,TRBV20-1,few,TGCAGTGCTCACCGCGCAGGGGTTAACTATGGCTACACCTTC,CSAHRAGVNYGYTF
TRBJ2-3,.,TRBV2,.,TGTGCCAGCACCCGACTGGCCGTAAGCACAGATACGCAGTATTTT,CASTRLAVSTDTQYF
TRBJ1-5,.,TRBV4-3,.,TGCGCCAGCAGCCAAGATCTACGGAGTAAATATCAGCCCCAGCATTTT,CASSQDLRSKYQPQHF
TRBJ1-4,.,TRBV14,.,TGTGCCAGCAGCCAAGGACTCCCTAATGAAAAACTGTTTTTT,CASSQGLPNEKLFF
TRBJ2-3,.,TRBV12-3/TRBV12-4,.,TGTGCCAGCAGTGTCCGGGGACCCACAGATACGCAGTATTTT,CASSVRGPTDTQYF
TRBJ2-1,.,TRBV24-1,.,TGTGCCACCAGTGATAGAAGGGGGGGGGACAATGAGCAGTTCTTC,CATSDRRGGDNEQFF
TRBJ2-1,TRBD2,TRBV6-5,.,TGTGCCAGCAGAGTACTAGCGGGAGAGGCAAATGAGCAGTTCTTC,CASRVLAGEANEQFF
TRBJ2-1,TRBD2,TRBV12-3/TRBV12-4,many,TGTGCCAGCAGATTAGCGGGAGGTCGTGAGCAGTTCTTC,CASRLAGGREQFF
TRBJ2-7,TRBD2,TRBV29-1,many,TGCAGCGTTGTCCCCCAGGGAGGGGAGGGTGGTGAGCAGTACTTC,CSVVPQGGEGGEQYF
TRBJ1-5,.,TRBV7-9,few,TGTGCCAGCAGCCAAACCGGCCACGCTCAGCCCCAGCATTTT,CASSQTGHAQPQHF
TRBJ2-7,TRBD1,TRBV20-1,.,TGCAGTGCTAGAGATCGAAGGGGGCGGAACAATGAGCAGTACTTC,CSARDRRGRNNEQYF
TRBJ2-4,.,TRBV20-1,.,TGCAGTGCTACTATATTAGCCAAAAACGTTCAGTACTTC,CSATILAKNVQYF
TRBJ2-7,.,TRBV9,.,TGTGCCAGCAGCGTAGGAATCACCCTAGGGGACAATGAGCAGTACTTC,CASSVGITLGDNEQYF
TRBJ2-3,.,TRBV20-1,few,TGCAGTGCTAGGGGTTACTCTCTCGGACTGCGCACAGATACGCAGTATTTT,CSARGYSLGLRTDTQYF
TRBJ2-7,.,TRBV6-5,.,TGTGCCAGCAGCCCTCTCCTGCACTACGAGCAGTACTTC,CASSPLLHYEQYF
TRBJ2-3,TRBD1,TRBV4-3,once,TGCGCCAGCAGCTACCGACAGGGCTACACAGATACGCAGTATTTT,CASSYRQGYTDTQYF
TRBJ2-6,.,TRBV12-3/TRBV12-4,.,TGTGCCAGCAGTTTCGGGGGAGCCCCTGGGGCCAACGTCCTGACTTTC,CASSFGGAPGANVLTF
TRBJ2-3,.,TRBV10-3,few,TGTGCCATCAGTGAAGTCGGCGAGCCAGATACGCAGTATTTT,CAISEVGEPDTQYF
TRBJ2-6,.,TRBV4-2,.,TGTGCCAGCAGCCAGACAGGGAGGGACCACTCTGGGGCCAACGTCCTGACTTTC,CASSQTGRDHSGANVLTF
TRBJ2-5,TRBD1,TRBV2,.,TGTGCCAGCTGTCCGGACAGGGGGTATGAGCAGTACTTC,CASCPDRGYEQYF
TRBJ2-1,.,TRBV2,.,TGTGCCAGCAGTGACCAGCTGACCTACGATGAGCGGTTCTTC,CASSDQLTYDERFF
TRBJ2-4,.,TRBV11-2,.,TGTGCCAGCAGCTTTGCAGCCAATGAGCAGTACTTC,CASSFAANEQYF
TRBJ1-2,.,TRBV6-1,.,TGTGCCAGCACCAGCCCACTTAACTATGGCTACACCTTC,CASTSPLNYGYTF
TRBJ2-3,.,TRBV12-3/TRBV12-4,many,TGTGCCAGCAGTTTCGGGGTACCCACAGATACGCAGTATTTT,CASSFGVPTDTQYF
TRBJ2-1,TRBD2,TRBV28,.,TGTGCCAGCAGCAGACCGGGACTATCCATCCGGGAACCCTACAATGAGCAGTTCTTC,CASSRPGLSIREPYNEQFF
TRBJ2-7,.,TRBV21-1,.,TGTGCCAGCAGCAAAGGGCCTGGTCAGGGAGGAGGCTACGAGCAGTACTTC,CASSKGPGQGGGYEQYF
TRBJ2-7,.,TRBV29-1,few,TGCAGCGTTGGAGCCTATACCTACGAGCAGTACTTC,CSVGAYTYEQYF
TRBJ2-5,.,TRBV6-2/TRBV6-3,.,TGTGCCAGCAGTTACTCGAGCCAGACCCAGTACTTC,CASSYSSQTQYF
TRBJ2-6,.,TRBV20-1,.,TGCAGTGCTAGCGGTACCTCTGGGGCCAACGTCCTGACTTTC,CSASGTSGANVLTF